These T cell receptor beta chains were read from a single sample in a study of identical twins. One entry per CDR3 protein results from TCRdb running MiXCR on the 5' RACE reads. Counted here are around 280,000 distinct CDR3 sequences, less than 9% occurring once; the ten biggest clones make up approximately 2%. These same records also appear under a second study, on yellow fever vaccine responses in identical twins.

Sequencing used memory (CD45RO+) T cells sorted from blood. The receptors stem from a woman aged 18-35 years in good health. CDR3s include the opening cysteine and the closing phenylalanine or tryptophan. D genes are given only for firm matches. The listing skips clone size in some rows; elsewhere it reads once, few, many or a size class.

j_call d_call v_call clone_size cdr3_aa cdr3_nt
TRBJ2-7 - TRBV6-2/TRBV6-3 many CASSYLGGQTYYEQYF TGTGCCAGCAGTTACTTGGGTGGACAGACCTACTACGAGCAGTACTTC
TRBJ2-7 - TRBV7-2 - CASSSNGHTISYEQYF TGTGCCAGCAGCTCGAACGGACACACAATCTCTTACGAGCAGTACTTC
TRBJ1-1 - TRBV21-1 many CASSSLPGPNTEAFF TGTGCCAGCAGCTCACTACCGGGACCGAACACTGAAGCTTTCTTT
TRBJ2-3 TRBD2 TRBV6-1 few CASSDTIGAGGDTQYF TGTGCCAGCAGTGACACCATAGGAGCGGGGGGGGATACGCAGTATTTT
TRBJ2-2 - TRBV12-3/TRBV12-4 few CASLTGTGELFF TGTGCCAGCCTGACAGGTACCGGGGAGCTGTTTTTT
TRBJ2-1 TRBD2 TRBV14 once CASRGTSGRFDEQFF TGTGCCAGCAGGGGGACTAGCGGGAGATTCGATGAGCAGTTCTTC
TRBJ1-5 TRBD1 TRBV7-2 many CASSQQGGNQPQHF TGTGCCAGCAGCCAACAGGGGGGGAATCAGCCCCAGCATTTT
TRBJ1-1 - TRBV12-3/TRBV12-4 few CASSLWGWTEAFF TGTGCCAGCAGTTTGTGGGGATGGACTGAAGCTTTCTTT
TRBJ2-3 - TRBV5-6 - CASSLAFITDTQYF TGTGCCAGCAGCTTGGCCTTTATCACAGATACGCAGTATTTT
TRBJ2-4 - TRBV18 - CASSPGAVSDIQYF TGTGCCAGCTCACCGGGGGCCGTGAGTGACATTCAGTACTTC
TRBJ1-4 - TRBV6-2/TRBV6-3 once CASSALGDEKLFF TGTGCCAGCAGTGCCCTGGGAGACGAAAAACTGTTTTTT
TRBJ2-4 - TRBV15 many CATMLRRPGWGNIQYF TGTGCCACCATGCTTAGGCGCCCCGGGTGGGGGAACATTCAGTACTTC
TRBJ1-4 - TRBV2 few CASIREQGEKLFF TGTGCCAGCATTCGGGAGCAGGGGGAAAAACTGTTTTTT
TRBJ1-1 - TRBV4-2 many CASSLGWDTEAFF TGTGCCAGCAGCCTAGGATGGGACACTGAAGCTTTCTTT
TRBJ2-2 - TRBV5-1 - CASSLERSTGELFF TGCGCCAGCAGCCTAGAACGGAGTACCGGGGAGCTGTTTTTT
TRBJ1-1 - TRBV5-5 many CASSQRGDTEAFF TGTGCCAGCAGCCAGCGGGGGGACACTGAAGCTTTCTTT
TRBJ1-3 - TRBV5-1 - CASSREAGNTIYF TGCGCCAGCAGTCGGGAAGCTGGAAACACCATATATTTT
TRBJ2-3 TRBD2 TRBV20-1 - CSAREGRTSGFTQYF TGCAGTGCTAGAGAAGGCAGGACTAGCGGATTTACGCAGTATTTT
TRBJ2-2 TRBD1 TRBV6-1 - CASSGDSLAKTGELFF TGTGCCAGCAGTGGGGACAGCCTCGCGAAAACCGGGGAGCTGTTTTTT
TRBJ2-1 TRBD2 TRBV27 few CASSLWSSGSVTSYNEQFF TGTGCCAGCAGTTTGTGGTCTAGCGGGAGTGTCACGTCCTACAATGAGCAGTTCTTC
TRBJ2-1 - TRBV20-1 many CSARDVNSGAYYNEQFF TGCAGTGCTAGAGATGTGAATAGCGGTGCCTACTACAATGAGCAGTTCTTC
TRBJ1-2 - TRBV29-1 few CSVEEPYGYTF TGCAGCGTTGAAGAGCCTTACGGCTACACCTTC
TRBJ2-3 TRBD1 TRBV11-2 - CASSFSGTGGSSTDTQYF TGTGCCAGCAGCTTCTCCGGGACAGGGGGCTCTAGCACAGATACGCAGTATTTT
TRBJ2-1 TRBD2 TRBV12-5 - CASGSGLDHEQFF TGTGCTAGTGGTTCTGGACTAGACCATGAGCAGTTCTTC
TRBJ2-2 TRBD1 TRBV5-1 - CASIRDRVSTGELFF TGCGCCAGCATCCGGGACAGGGTTAGTACCGGGGAGCTGTTTTTT
TRBJ2-5 TRBD2 TRBV18 - CASSPSPRGGQETQYF TGTGCCAGCTCACCATCTCCCCGGGGGGGACAAGAGACCCAGTACTTC
TRBJ1-4 - TRBV5-8 few CASSLGQVATNEKLFF TGTGCCAGCAGCTTGGGACAGGTGGCAACTAATGAAAAACTGTTTTTT
TRBJ1-6 - TRBV7-2 many CASSLERGSPLHF TGTGCCAGCAGCTTAGAAAGGGGTTCACCCCTCCACTTT
TRBJ2-5 TRBD2 TRBV11-2 many CASSLARTSGRFVTQYF TGTGCCAGCAGCTTAGCCCGGACTAGCGGGAGATTTGTGACCCAGTACTTC
TRBJ2-3 - TRBV5-1 - CASSFRHSSGSTDTQYF TGCGCCAGCAGCTTTCGTCACTCCTCTGGAAGCACAGATACGCAGTATTTT
TRBJ2-7 - TRBV10-2 - CASRFGGAAGEQYF TGCGCCAGCAGATTCGGGGGAGCGGCGGGCGAGCAGTACTTC
TRBJ2-5 TRBD1 TRBV18 few CASSPRQGTIQETQYF TGTGCCAGCTCACCGAGACAGGGCACAATTCAAGAGACCCAGTACTTC
TRBJ2-3 - TRBV29-1 - CSVATGVSTDTQYF TGCAGCGTCGCGACAGGTGTCAGCACAGATACGCAGTATTTT
TRBJ2-7 TRBD2 TRBV5-1 many CASSLGGLADYEQYF TGCGCCAGCAGCTTGGGAGGACTAGCGGACTACGAGCAGTACTTC
TRBJ2-7 TRBD1 TRBV5-1 - CASSWGQGISEQYF TGCGCCAGCAGCTGGGGACAGGGAATTTCCGAGCAGTACTTC
TRBJ1-2 TRBD1 TRBV12-3/TRBV12-4 many CASSLGTGPDGYTF TGTGCCAGCAGTTTGGGGACAGGGCCGGATGGCTACACCTTC
TRBJ2-3 - TRBV7-6 few CASSLNPVRDTQYF TGTGCCAGCAGCTTAAATCCGGTGCGAGATACGCAGTATTTT
TRBJ2-7 TRBD1 TRBV5-1 few CASSRGGYTAGQGSYEQYF TGCGCCAGCAGCCGCGGTGGGTACACGGCGGGACAGGGCTCCTACGAGCAGTACTTC
TRBJ2-4 - TRBV9 many CASSVGSTGGGENIQYF TGTGCCAGCAGCGTAGGTTCGACAGGAGGTGGGGAAAACATTCAGTACTTC
TRBJ1-1 TRBD1 TRBV11-2 - CASSEQGMNTEAFF TGTGCCAGCAGCGAACAGGGGATGAACACTGAAGCTTTCTTT
TRBJ1-1 - TRBV9 few CASSVGPGGNTEAFF TGTGCCAGCAGCGTCGGGCCCGGGGGAAACACTGAAGCTTTCTTT
TRBJ2-5 TRBD2 TRBV7-9 - CASSISGRRETQYF TGTGCCAGCAGCATTAGCGGGCGGAGGGAGACCCAGTACTTC
TRBJ2-7 - TRBV2 many CASEDSYSYEQYF TGTGCCAGCGAAGACAGTTACTCCTACGAGCAGTACTTC
TRBJ1-2 - TRBV4-2 many CASSQRERNYGYTF TGTGCCAGCAGCCAACGTGAGCGCAACTATGGCTACACCTTC
TRBJ2-7 - TRBV5-1 many CASSLAPNYEQYF TGCGCCAGCAGCTTGGCTCCTAACTACGAGCAGTACTTC
TRBJ1-1 - TRBV7-9 - CASSLGGPTAGDEAFF TGTGCCAGCAGCTTAGGGGGACCGACAGCCGGGGATGAAGCTTTCTTT
TRBJ2-7 - TRBV7-8 few CASTHPAAVGEQYF TGTGCCAGCACCCACCCGGCGGCAGTGGGCGAGCAGTACTTC
TRBJ1-2 TRBD1 TRBV2 many CASSPGQIYGYTF TGTGCCAGCAGTCCGGGACAGATCTATGGCTACACCTTC
TRBJ2-7 - TRBV20-1 - CSARANPTAYEQYF TGCAGTGCTAGAGCGAATCCCACAGCCTACGAGCAGTACTTC
TRBJ1-2 TRBD1 TRBV9 many CASSVVSSRRDRTYGYTF TGTGCCAGCAGCGTAGTGAGCTCTCGCCGGGACAGGACCTATGGCTACACCTTC